This T cell receptor beta chain derives from a study of T cell changes during pregnancy in multiple sclerosis. Clones were read by immunoSEQ multiplex PCR, and TCRdb kept only the in-frame ones, dropping some. The table lists under 100,000 clones, approximately 94% of them singletons. The germline V gene has CDR1 SNHLY and CDR2 FYNNEI. The CDR3 has 15 residues. With 5 bases clipped from V and 1 base from J, the junction kept 7 bases outside the gene matches. The chain uses TRBV2 and TRBJ1-1; 7 bases agree with TRBD1. Sample: peripheral blood, taken in the third trimester of pregnancy. This TCR was recovered from a female donor with multiple sclerosis, enrolled in a pregnancy study. The CDR3, as DNA: TGTGCCAGCAGTCTCTCACAGGGGCCGAACACTGAAGCTTTCTTT. This sequence encodes CASSLSQGPNTEAFF. The entire variable domain, with the rest obtained from reference TRBV2 and TRBJ1-1, is as follows: EPEVTQTPSHQVTQMGQEVILRCVPISNHLYFYWYRQILGQKVEFLVSFYNNEISEKSEIFDDQFSVERPDGSNFTLKIRSTKLEDSAMYFCASSLSQGPNTEAFFGQGTRLTVV.